The 24 T cell receptor beta chains presented below share a single source sample, sequenced in a study of blood T cell repertoires in COVID-19. Data came from immunoSEQ multiplex PCR; TCRdb stores just in-frame clones and leaves some out. The sample consists of roughly 250,000 clones, about 90% of them appearing once. The specimen sequenced was peripheral blood. The source of these receptors is a woman between 50 and 59 years old with acute or convalescent COVID-19.

The chain carries TRBV5-5 and TRBJ2-7; the match to TRBD1 covers 8 bases. The CDR3 is 16 residues long. Germline V gene data show CDR1 as SGHKS and CDR2 as YYEKEE (reference sequence). V lost 1 base and J lost 0; bases outside the gene matches: 6. CDR3 residues: CASSLFPDRGSYEQYF. The CDR3 nucleotides read TGTGCCAGCAGCTTGTTCCCAGACAGGGGCTCCTACGAGCAGTACTTC. The whole variable domain, filled in from reference TRBV5-5 and TRBJ2-7, reads DAGVTQSPTHLIKTRGQQVTLRCSPISGHKSVSWYQQVLGQGPQFIFQYYEKEERGRGNFPDRFSARQFPNYSSELNVNALLLGDSALYLCASSLFPDRGSYEQYFGPGTRLTVT.

This clone was observed a few times. Other DNA variants within this sample encode the same CDR3. This chain uses TRBV5-1 with TRBJ1-1, with no clear D. The germline V gene has CDR1 SGHRS and CDR2 YFSETQ. V lost 0 bases and J 5 bases, leaving 14 bases between the germline ends. The CDR3 spans 15 residues. DNA of the CDR3: TGCGCCAGCAGCTTGGAGACCGGAGGAAGGACTGAAGCTTTCTTT. This encodes CASSLETGGRTEAFF.

V and J are TRBV5-1 and TRBJ2-5; TRBD2 aligns across 10 bases. Looked up from germline, CDR1 is SGHRS and CDR2 is YFSETQ. The CDR3 extends over 15 amino acids. Germline trimming cut 4 bases from V and 5 bases from J; bases unmatched to any gene: 8. The CDR3, as DNA: TGCGCCAGCAGCCCTTTCCTAGCGGGAGAGGAGACCCAGTACTTC. This encodes CASSPFLAGEETQYF.

The rearrangement links TRBV3-1 (or the pseudogene TRBV3-2) to TRBJ2-4; 8 positions agree with TRBD1. The J segment lost 7 bases and the V segment lost 0 bases, leaving 5 bases of the junction unmatched. This CDR3 is 15 amino acids long. Germline lookup yields CDR1 LGHDT and CDR2 YNNKEL (reference sequence). Here the CDR3 DNA reads TGTGCCAGCAGCCAAGACGACAGGGGTTTGAACATTCAGTACTTC. Its translation is CASSQDDRGLNIQYF.

The V gene is TRBV7-9, the J gene TRBJ2-5; D call uncertain. The CDR3 consists of 11 residues. Germline V gene data show CDR1 as SEHNR and CDR2 as FQNEAQ (reference sequence). Trimming left V 5 bases short and J 2 bases short, with 3 bases between. The CDR3 sequence: CASSLQETQYF. In DNA, the CDR3 is TGTGCCAGCAGCCTACAAGAGACCCAGTACTTC.

The chain uses TRBV6-5 and TRBJ2-7, with TRBD1 identical over 8 bases. The trim removed 1 base at V and 4 bases at J, leaving 9 bases unmatched. CDR3 length: 16 residues. Germline V lookup: CDR1 MNHEY, CDR2 SVGAGI. CDR3 nucleotide sequence: TGTGCCAGCAGTTACTATACAGGGGGTAAAGTTTACGAGCAGTACTTC. Translation gives CASSYYTGGKVYEQYF.

V and J are TRBV18 and TRBJ2-7; TRBD1 matches at 7 bases. The CDR3 is 12 amino acids. Germline V gene lookup returns CDR1 KGHSH and CDR2 LQKENI. The ends lost 6 bases at V and 4 bases at J; junction bases unmatched: 3. In DNA form, the CDR3 reads TGTGCCAGCTCTAGGGACAGATACGAGCAGTACTTC. Translation gives CASSRDRYEQYF.

This clone appeared a single time. This sequence joins TRBV28 and TRBJ2-2; TRBD1 matches at 7 bases. V gave up 5 bases and J gave up 2 bases; unmatched junction bases: 11. The CDR3 length is 17 residues. Germline CDR1 is MDHEN and CDR2 is SYDVKM. Here the CDR3 reads CASSPPDGTDNTGELFF. DNA for the CDR3: TGTGCCAGCAGTCCCCCGGACGGGACAGATAACACCGGGGAGCTGTTTTTT. Drawing the rest from reference TRBV28 and TRBJ2-2, the complete variable domain is DVKVTQSSRYLVKRTGEKVFLECVQDMDHENMFWYRQDPGLGLRLIYFSYDVKMKEKGDIPEGYSVSREKKERFSLILESASTNQTSMYLCASSPPDGTDNTGELFFGEGSRLTVL.

The genes are TRBV5-1 and TRBJ1-1, with 8 nucleotides matching TRBD1. The CDR3 is 14 residues long. J gave up 4 bases and V 4 bases, and 6 bases lay outside the gene matches. Germline lookup yields CDR1 SGHRS and CDR2 YFSETQ. This chain's CDR3 is CASSGQGESTEAFF. The CDR3 nucleotides read TGCGCCAGCAGCGGACAGGGAGAAAGCACTGAAGCTTTCTTT.

The chain links TRBV19 to TRBJ1-5, with D possibly matching TRBD1 (5 bases). Germline lookup yields CDR1 LNHDA and CDR2 SQIVND (reference sequence). V lost 2 bases, J lost 3 bases, and 11 bases lay in between. This CDR3 has 15 residues. The CDR3 region is CASSISAGFNQPQHF. The DNA of the CDR3 is TGTGCCAGTAGTATATCGGCAGGGTTCAATCAGCCCCAGCATTTT.

V and J are TRBV27 and TRBJ1-4; 10 nucleotides line up with TRBD1. Germline CDR1 MNHEY, CDR2 SMNVEV (reference sequence). V gave up 4 bases and J gave up 8 bases; unmatched junction bases: 4. This CDR3 spans 14 amino acids. CDR3 nucleotide sequence: TGTGCCAGCAGTTGGACAGGGGGAGCCGAAAAACTGTTTTTT. This gives the protein CASSWTGGAEKLFF.

This rearrangement joins TRBV9 to TRBJ1-6; D is perhaps TRBD1 (6 bases). The CDR3 consists of 14 residues. Trimming took 2 bases from V and 7 from J, leaving 10 bases between them. Germline-derived CDR1 and CDR2 are SGDLS and YYNGEE. The CDR3 loop reads CASSVRTENSPLHF. In nucleotides, the CDR3 is TGTGCCAGCAGCGTGCGGACAGAGAATTCACCCCTCCACTTT.

The chain combines TRBV6-1 with TRBJ2-7; D not certain. In germline, CDR1 is MNHNS, CDR2 SASEGT. The germline V and J ends were trimmed by 1 base and 1 base, with 8 bases remaining between them. The length of the CDR3 is 14 residues. CDR3 nucleotide sequence: TGTGCCAGCAGTGAAGTAACAGTGTCCTACGAGCAGTACTTC. Translated, it gives CASSEVTVSYEQYF.

The V gene is TRBV5-1, the J gene TRBJ1-1; TRBD1 might be the D (6 bases). Germline V gene sequence: CDR1 SGHRS, CDR2 YFSETQ. Trimming stripped 1 base from V and 1 base from J, with 8 bases between. CDR3 length: 14 amino acids. The CDR3 is CASSLTGSNTEAFF. The CDR3 nucleotides are TGCGCCAGCAGCTTGACAGGGTCGAACACTGAAGCTTTCTTT.

In its sample, this clone was seen a few times. This chain uses TRBV6-5 with TRBJ1-2; 8 nucleotides match TRBD1. J lost 5 bases, V lost 11 bases, and 7 bases had no gene match. This CDR3 spans 12 amino acids. Per the germline V gene, CDR1 is MNHEY and CDR2 is SVGAGI. CDR3 bases: TGTGCCGCTCCAGGGGGCTGGTATGGCTACACCTTC. Its protein product is CAAPGGWYGYTF.

The chain uses TRBV4-1 and TRBJ1-1, with a tentative D call TRBD1 (6 bases). Per germline, CDR1 MGHRA and CDR2 YSYEKL. Between the trimmed V and J ends, which lost 0 bases and 5 bases, there was a span of 13 bases. This CDR3 comprises 15 residues. This chain's CDR3 is CASSQEGGGRTEAFF. CDR3 bases: TGCGCCAGCAGCCAAGAGGGGGGCGGGAGGACTGAAGCTTTCTTT.

This clone was observed once. The rearrangement links TRBV10-3 to TRBJ1-3, with 9 positions matching TRBD1. Germline lookup yields CDR1 ENHRY and CDR2 SYGVKD. V trimming: 5 bases; J trimming: 4 bases; junction bases outside the gene matches: 0. This CDR3 comprises 13 residues. The CDR3 loop reads CAISTGGGNTIYF. CDR3 coding DNA: TGTGCCATCAGTACAGGGGGCGGAAACACCATATATTTT.

The chain joins TRBV29-1 to TRBJ1-1; 7 nucleotides line up with TRBD1. V shed 4 bases, J shed 0 bases, and the junction held 5 bases outside the gene matches. CDR3 length equals 14 residues. Germline CDR1 is SQVTM and CDR2 is ANQGSEA. The chain's CDR3 is CSVGDRMMNTEAFF. As DNA, the CDR3 is TGCAGCGTTGGGGACAGAATGATGAACACTGAAGCTTTCTTT.

The chain joins TRBV30 to TRBJ1-1; TRBD1 is a possible D gene (5 bases). The CDR3 extends over 14 amino acids. Germline V gene sequence: CDR1 GTSNPN, CDR2 SVGIG (reference sequence). V shed 0 bases and J shed 1 base, with 9 bases lying between them. Written as DNA, the CDR3 is TGTGCCTGGAGTGTCGGTCAGGGGAACACTGAAGCTTTCTTT. Encoded protein: CAWSVGQGNTEAFF. Full variable domain (remainder filled in from reference TRBV30 and TRBJ1-1): SQTIHQWPATLVQPVGSPLSLECTVEGTSNPNLYWYRQAAGRGLQLLFYSVGIGQISSEVPQNLSASRPQDRQFILSSKKLLLSDSGFYLCAWSVGQGNTEAFFGQGTRLTVV.

The J gene is TRBJ2-1, the V gene TRBV7-2; perhaps TRBD1 as D (5 bases). V dropped 5 bases and J dropped 2 bases, with 13 bases sitting between them. CDR1 is SGHTA and CDR2 is FQGNSA in the germline V gene. The CDR3 contains 15 residues. CDR3 residues: CASSQGAPTYNEQFF. The CDR3 DNA is TGTGCCAGCAGCCAGGGCGCACCGACCTACAATGAGCAGTTCTTC.

The V gene is TRBV14, the J gene TRBJ1-6; no firm D call. The CDR3 sequence is 15 residues long. Germline CDR1 SGHDN, CDR2 FVKESK. V lost 2 bases and J 14 bases, leaving 19 bases between the germline ends. Written as DNA, the CDR3 is TGTGCCAGCAGCCAACGGACTGCCCGGCGAGGGACCCTCCACTTT. This encodes CASSQRTARRGTLHF.

V and J are TRBV21-1 and TRBJ2-1; the listed D gene, TRBD1, was not tested against the DNA. TRBV21-1 is shown as a pseudogene. This CDR3 is 16 amino acids long. CDR3 coding DNA: TGTGCCAGCAGCAAGAAAGACAGGGGGCTGGACAATGAGCAGTTCTTC. Translated, it gives CASSKKDRGLDNEQFF.

The V call is TRBV29-1, the J call TRBJ2-7; 12 nucleotides match TRBD1. With 4 bases clipped from V and 7 bases from J, the junction kept 5 bases outside the gene matches. There are 13 residues in the CDR3. Germline lookup yields CDR1 SQVTM and CDR2 ANQGSEA. This CDR3 is CSVGGQGAKEQYF. CDR3 DNA: TGCAGCGTTGGGGGACAGGGGGCGAAAGAGCAGTACTTC.

The chain couples TRBV7-9 to TRBJ2-7; the D gene is possibly TRBD1 (5 bases). Germline V CDR1 and CDR2: SEHNR, FQNEAQ (reference sequence). CDR3 length: 13 residues. V was trimmed by 2 bases and J by 0 bases, leaving 5 bases between them. CDR3 protein: CASSLRGSYEQYF. The DNA for the CDR3 is TGTGCCAGCAGCTTAAGGGGCTCCTACGAGCAGTACTTC.